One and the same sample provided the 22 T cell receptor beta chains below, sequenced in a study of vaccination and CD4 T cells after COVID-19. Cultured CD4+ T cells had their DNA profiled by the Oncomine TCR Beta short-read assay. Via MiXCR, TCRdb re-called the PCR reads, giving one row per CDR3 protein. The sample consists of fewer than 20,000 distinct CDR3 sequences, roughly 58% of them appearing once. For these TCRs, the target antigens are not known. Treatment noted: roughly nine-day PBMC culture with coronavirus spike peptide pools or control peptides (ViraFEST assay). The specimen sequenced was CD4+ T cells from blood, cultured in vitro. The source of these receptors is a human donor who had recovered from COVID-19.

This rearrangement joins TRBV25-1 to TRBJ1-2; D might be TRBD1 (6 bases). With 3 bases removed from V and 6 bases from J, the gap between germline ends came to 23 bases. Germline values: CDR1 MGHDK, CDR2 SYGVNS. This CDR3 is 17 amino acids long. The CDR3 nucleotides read TGTGCCAGCAGTGAGTCTTCCCGCCCAACAGGGTCAAATGGCTACACCTTC. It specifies CASSESSRPTGSNGYTF.

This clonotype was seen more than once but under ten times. The DNA for the CDR3 is TGTGCCAGTAGTATAGATCGGCAGGCTGAAGCTTTCTTT. Translation gives CASSIDRQAEAFF. The genes are TRBV19 and TRBJ1-1; no definite D call. Trimming shortened V by 0 bases and J by 6 bases, and 8 bases separated the two germline ends. The CDR3 totals 13 residues. Looked up from germline, CDR1 is LNHDA and CDR2 is SQIVND (reference sequence).

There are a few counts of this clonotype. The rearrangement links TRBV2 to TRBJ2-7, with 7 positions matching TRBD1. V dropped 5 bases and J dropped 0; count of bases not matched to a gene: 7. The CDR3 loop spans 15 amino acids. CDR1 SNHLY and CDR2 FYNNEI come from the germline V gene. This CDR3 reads CASSNGQAYSYEQYF. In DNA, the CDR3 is TGTGCCAGCAGTAATGGACAGGCGTACTCCTACGAGCAGTACTTC.

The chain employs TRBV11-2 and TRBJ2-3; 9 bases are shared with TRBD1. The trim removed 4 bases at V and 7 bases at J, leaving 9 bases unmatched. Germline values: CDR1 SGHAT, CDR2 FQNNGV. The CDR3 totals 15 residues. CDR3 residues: CASSSDTGGWNTQYF. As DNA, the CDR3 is TGTGCCAGCAGCTCAGATACAGGGGGCTGGAATACGCAGTATTTT. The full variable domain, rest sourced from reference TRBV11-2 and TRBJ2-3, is EAGVAQSPRYKIIEKRQSVAFWCNPISGHATLYWYQQILGQGPKLLIQFQNNGVVDDSQLPKDRFSAERLKGVDSTLKIQPAKLEDSAVYLCASSSDTGGWNTQYFGPGTRLTVL.

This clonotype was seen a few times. DNA for the CDR3: TGTGCCAGCAGTCCCGGCGGCTATGGCTACACCTTC. Its translation is CASSPGGYGYTF. The V call is TRBV27, the J call TRBJ1-2; D gene unclear. V was cut by 5 bases and J by 4 bases, with 8 bases left in between. The CDR3 consists of 12 residues. Germline CDR1 is MNHEY and CDR2 is SMNVEV (reference sequence).

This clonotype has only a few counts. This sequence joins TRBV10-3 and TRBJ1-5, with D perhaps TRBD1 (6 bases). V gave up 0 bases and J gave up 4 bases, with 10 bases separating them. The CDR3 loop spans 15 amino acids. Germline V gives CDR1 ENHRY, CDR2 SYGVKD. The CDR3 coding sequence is TGTGCCATCAGTGAGTCACGGGGGCCTAATCAGCCCCAGCATTTT. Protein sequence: CAISESRGPNQPQHF.

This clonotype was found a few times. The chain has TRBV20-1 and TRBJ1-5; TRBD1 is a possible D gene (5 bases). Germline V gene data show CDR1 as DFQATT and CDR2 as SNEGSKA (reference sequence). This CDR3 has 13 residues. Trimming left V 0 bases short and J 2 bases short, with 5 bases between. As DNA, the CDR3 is TGCAGTGCTAGAGAGGGGGGCAATCAGCCCCAGCATTTT. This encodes CSAREGGNQPQHF.

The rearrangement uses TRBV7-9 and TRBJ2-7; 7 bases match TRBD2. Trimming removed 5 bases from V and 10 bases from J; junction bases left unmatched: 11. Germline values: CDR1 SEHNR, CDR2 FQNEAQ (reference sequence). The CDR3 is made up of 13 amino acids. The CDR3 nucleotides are TGTGCCAGCAGCCCCGACCAGCGGGGCGAACAGTACTTC. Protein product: CASSPDQRGEQYF.

The CDR3 reads CAISEPPSGGLRQETQYF. In DNA form, the CDR3 reads TGTGCCATCAGTGAGCCGCCTTCCGGGGGGCTGAGACAAGAGACCCAGTACTTC. This chain connects TRBV10-3 to TRBJ2-5, with a possible D match to TRBD2 (7 bases). The V end was cut by 2 bases, the J end by 2 bases, with 21 bases between. This CDR3 has 18 amino acids. Germline V gene lookup returns CDR1 ENHRY and CDR2 SYGVKD.

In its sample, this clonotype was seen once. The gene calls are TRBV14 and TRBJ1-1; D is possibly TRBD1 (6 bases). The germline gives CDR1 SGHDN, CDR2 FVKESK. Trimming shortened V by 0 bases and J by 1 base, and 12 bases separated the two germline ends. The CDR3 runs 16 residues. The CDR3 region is CASSQDMQGPNTEAFF. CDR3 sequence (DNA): TGTGCCAGCAGCCAAGATATGCAGGGGCCGAACACTGAAGCTTTCTTT. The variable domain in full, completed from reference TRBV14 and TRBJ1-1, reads EAGVTQFPSHSVIEKGQTVTLRCDPISGHDNLYWYRRVMGKEIKFLLHFVKESKQDESGMPNNRFLAERTGGTYSTLKVQPAELEDSGVYFCASSQDMQGPNTEAFFGQGTRLTVV.

CDR3 sequence reads: CASSDSQRRGNTEAFF. In nucleotides, the CDR3 is TGTGCCAGCAGTGATAGCCAACGGAGGGGCAATACTGAAGCTTTCTTT. This sequence joins TRBV6-1 and TRBJ1-1; TRBD1 is a possible D gene (5 bases). With 3 bases removed from V and 5 bases from J, the gap between germline ends came to 19 bases. This CDR3 spans 16 amino acids. The germline CDR1 and CDR2 sequences are MNHNS and SASEGT.

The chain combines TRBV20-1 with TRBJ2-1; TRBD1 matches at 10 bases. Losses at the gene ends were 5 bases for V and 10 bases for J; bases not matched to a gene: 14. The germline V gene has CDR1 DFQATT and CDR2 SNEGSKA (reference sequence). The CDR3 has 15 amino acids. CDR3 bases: TGCAGTGCTCATGGCGCCGGGACAGGGGCCGGGGAGCAGTTCTTC. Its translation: CSAHGAGTGAGEQFF.

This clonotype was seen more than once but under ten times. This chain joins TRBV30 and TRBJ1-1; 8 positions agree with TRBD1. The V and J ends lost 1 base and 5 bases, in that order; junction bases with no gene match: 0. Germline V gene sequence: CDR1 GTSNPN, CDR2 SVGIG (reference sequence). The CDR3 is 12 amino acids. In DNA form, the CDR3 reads TGTGCCTGGAGTGACAGGGGGACTGAAGCTTTCTTT. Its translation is CAWSDRGTEAFF.

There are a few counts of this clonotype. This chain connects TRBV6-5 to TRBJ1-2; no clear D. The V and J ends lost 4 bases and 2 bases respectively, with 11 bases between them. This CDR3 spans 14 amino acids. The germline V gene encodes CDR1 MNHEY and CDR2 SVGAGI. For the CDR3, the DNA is TGTGCCAGCAGTTCCCCGCCTGAGAACTATGGCTACACCTTC. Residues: CASSSPPENYGYTF.

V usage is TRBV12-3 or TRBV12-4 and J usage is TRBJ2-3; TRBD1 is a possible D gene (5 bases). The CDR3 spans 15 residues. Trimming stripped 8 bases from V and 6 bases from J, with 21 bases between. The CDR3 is CASSLSRQGTDTQYF. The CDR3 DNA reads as TGTGCCAGCTCCCTTAGTCGTCAGGGTACGGATACGCAGTATTTT.

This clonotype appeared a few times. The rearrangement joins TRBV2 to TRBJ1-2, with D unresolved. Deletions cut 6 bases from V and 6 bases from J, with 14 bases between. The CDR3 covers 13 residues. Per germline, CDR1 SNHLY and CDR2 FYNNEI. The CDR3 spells CASRVIELDGYTF. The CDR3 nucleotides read TGTGCCAGCAGAGTTATAGAGCTAGATGGCTACACCTTC.

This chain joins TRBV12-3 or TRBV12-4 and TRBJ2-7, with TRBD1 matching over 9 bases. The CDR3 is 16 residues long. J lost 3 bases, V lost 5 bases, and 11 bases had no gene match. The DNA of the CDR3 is TGTGCCAGCAGTATAAGGACTGCGGGACAGGGCTACGAGCAGTACTTC. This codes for CASSIRTAGQGYEQYF.

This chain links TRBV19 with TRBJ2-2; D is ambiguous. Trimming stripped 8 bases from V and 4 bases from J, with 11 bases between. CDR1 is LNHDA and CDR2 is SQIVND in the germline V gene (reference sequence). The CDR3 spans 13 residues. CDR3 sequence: CASCTLFTGELFF. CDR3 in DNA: TGTGCCAGTTGCACACTGTTCACCGGGGAGCTGTTTTTT.

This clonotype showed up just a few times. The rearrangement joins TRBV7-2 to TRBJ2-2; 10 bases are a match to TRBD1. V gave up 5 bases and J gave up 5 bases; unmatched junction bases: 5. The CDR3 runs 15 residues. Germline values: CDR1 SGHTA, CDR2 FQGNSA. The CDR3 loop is CASSRDRGLTGELFF. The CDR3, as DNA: TGTGCCAGCAGCAGGGACAGGGGTTTGACCGGGGAGCTGTTTTTT.

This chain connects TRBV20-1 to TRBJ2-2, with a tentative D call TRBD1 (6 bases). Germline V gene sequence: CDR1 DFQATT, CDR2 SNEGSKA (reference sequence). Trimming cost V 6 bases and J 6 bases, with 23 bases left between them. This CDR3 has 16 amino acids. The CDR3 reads CSAPRTGRGSAGELFF. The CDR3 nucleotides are TGCAGTGCCCCTCGGACGGGCAGGGGATCTGCCGGGGAGCTGTTTTTT.

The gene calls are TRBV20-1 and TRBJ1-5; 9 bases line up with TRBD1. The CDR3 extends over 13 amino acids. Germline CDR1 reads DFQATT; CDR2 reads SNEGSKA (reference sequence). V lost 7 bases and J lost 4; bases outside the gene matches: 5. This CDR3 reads CSGWTGANQPQHF. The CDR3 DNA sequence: TGCAGTGGCTGGACAGGGGCTAATCAGCCCCAGCATTTT.

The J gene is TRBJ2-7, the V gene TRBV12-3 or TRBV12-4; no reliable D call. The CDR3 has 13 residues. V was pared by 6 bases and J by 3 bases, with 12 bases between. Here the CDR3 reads CASRQAWDYEQYF. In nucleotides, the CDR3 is TGTGCCAGCAGACAAGCGTGGGACTACGAGCAGTACTTC.